This T cell receptor beta chain was retrieved from a study of T cell responses to AZD1222 COVID-19 vaccine. Overall study findings and caveats: CD4 TCRs associated with vaccination spanned spike, dominating at 160-218 and 743-854. Just a handful of AZD1222 recipients tested seropositive at baseline.

This table comes from immunoSEQ multiplex PCR, and its TCRdb copy is limited to in-frame clones, with some not included. Of 98,000 or so clones in the sample, around 86% were seen once. Notes on this clone: Its antigen remains unidentified.

The CDR3 contains 16 residues. CDR1 is KGHDR, CDR2 SFDVKD, per germline. Trimming took off 3 bases at V and 0 bases at J, with 11 bases between the two ends. The input for sequencing was peripheral blood, taken 28 days after the second dose of the MenACWY control vaccine. The TCR originated in an adult who received the MenACWY meningococcal vaccine as a control. The gene calls are TRBV24-1 and TRBJ2-1; unclear D gene. The CDR3 region is CATSDRQSGSYNEQFF. CDR3 nucleotide sequence: TGTGCCACCAGTGATCGGCAATCGGGCTCCTACAATGAGCAGTTCTTC.